This entry describes one T cell receptor beta chain. Antigen specificity is unknown. Amplification used 52 TRBV primers and 13 TRBJ primers. The method was immunoSEQ multiplex PCR; TCRdb's version includes in-frame clones alone and lacks a portion of them. The repertoire includes fewer than 6,500 clones, 75% to 90% of them detected once, and more than 1.5% sits in the top ten. The data were taken from a study of regulatory T cells. The study's findings and limits: Skewed V and J usage and few unique V-J pairs marked patient repertoires, most in Tregs. Regulatory T cells from CD3G-deficient patients were less diverse than autologous conventional CD4+ cells and control regulatory cells.

Germline CDR1 MDHEN, CDR2 SYDVKM. V was clipped by 5 bases and J by 11 bases, with 19 bases between them. CDR3 length: 14 residues. Regulatory (CD25-high CD127-low) and conventional (CD25-low CD127-high) CD4+ T cells were sorted separately. This clonotype was sampled from a young adult with CD3G deficiency. Sequencing was carried out using CD4+ Tregs sorted from blood. The gene calls are TRBV28 and TRBJ1-5; D is unresolved. The CDR3 region is CASSRHSKAVAQHF. The CDR3 bases are TGTGCCAGCAGTCGCCACTCCAAGGCGGTGGCCCAGCATTTT.